This paragraph reports one T cell receptor (beta chain). Sequencing used immunoSEQ multiplex PCR; TCRdb keeps in-frame clones, though not all of them. Here the sample spans about 31,000 clones, 81% being singletons. The data stem from a study of OX40 agonist ivuxolimab in advanced cancers. Overall study: Three patients, one with hepatocellular carcinoma and two with cutaneous melanoma, responded partially.

The CDR3 spans 16 residues. Trimming pared 5 bases from V and 3 bases from J, leaving 17 bases between. Per the germline V gene, CDR1 is MNHEY and CDR2 is SMNVEV (reference sequence). This chain uses TRBV27 with TRBJ2-4; D possibly corresponds to TRBD2 (5 bases). The sequence came from an adult with an advanced solid tumor such as melanoma, head and neck, liver or kidney cancer. The sequenced sample was CD4+ or CD8+ T cells sorted from blood, obtained in a trial of the OX40 agonist ivuxolimab. Here the CDR3 reads CASSGSVGMGKNIQYF. The CDR3, as DNA: TGTGCCAGCAGTGGATCAGTCGGGATGGGCAAAAACATTCAGTACTTC.